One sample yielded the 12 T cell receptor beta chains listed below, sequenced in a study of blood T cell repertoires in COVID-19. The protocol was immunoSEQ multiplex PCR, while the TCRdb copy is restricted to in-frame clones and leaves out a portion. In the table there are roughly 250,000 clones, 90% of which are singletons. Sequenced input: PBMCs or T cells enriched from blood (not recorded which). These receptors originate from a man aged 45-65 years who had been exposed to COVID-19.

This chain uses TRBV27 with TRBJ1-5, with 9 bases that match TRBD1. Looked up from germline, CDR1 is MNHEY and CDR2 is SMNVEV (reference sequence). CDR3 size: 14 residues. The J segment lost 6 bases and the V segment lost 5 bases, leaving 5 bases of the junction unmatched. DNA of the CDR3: TGTGCCAGCAGTCCCGGACAGGGGAGTCAGCCCCAGCATTTT. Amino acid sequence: CASSPGQGSQPQHF.

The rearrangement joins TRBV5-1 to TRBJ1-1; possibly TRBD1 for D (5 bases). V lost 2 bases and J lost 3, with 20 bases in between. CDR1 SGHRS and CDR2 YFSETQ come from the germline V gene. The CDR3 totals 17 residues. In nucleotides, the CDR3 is TGCGCCAGCAGCTTCCTGGGGGGTCCCGGCTGGGACACTGAAGCTTTCTTT. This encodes CASSFLGGPGWDTEAFF.

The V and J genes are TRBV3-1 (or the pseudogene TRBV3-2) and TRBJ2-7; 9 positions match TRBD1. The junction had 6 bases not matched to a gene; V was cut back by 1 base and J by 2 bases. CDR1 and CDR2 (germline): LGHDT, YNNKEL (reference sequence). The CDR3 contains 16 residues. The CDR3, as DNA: TGTGCCAGCAGCCAAGCTGACAGGGGGAAACCCTACGAGCAGTACTTC. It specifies CASSQADRGKPYEQYF.

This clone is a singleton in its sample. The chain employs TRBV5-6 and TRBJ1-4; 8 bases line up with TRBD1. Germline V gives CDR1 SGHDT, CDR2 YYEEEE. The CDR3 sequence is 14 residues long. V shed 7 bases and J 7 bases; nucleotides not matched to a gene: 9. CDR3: CASGPTGEGEKLFF. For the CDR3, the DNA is TGTGCCAGCGGACCGACAGGGGAAGGTGAAAAACTGTTTTTT.

The CDR3, as DNA: TGTGCCAGCACCTGGGACATGGGCGAGCAGTACGTC. It encodes CASTWDMGEQYV. V usage is TRBV2 and J usage is TRBJ2-7; weak D call: TRBD1 (6 bases). The CDR3 extends over 12 amino acids. V lost 7 bases and J lost 6, with 13 bases in between. Germline assignment: CDR1 SNHLY and CDR2 FYNNEI.

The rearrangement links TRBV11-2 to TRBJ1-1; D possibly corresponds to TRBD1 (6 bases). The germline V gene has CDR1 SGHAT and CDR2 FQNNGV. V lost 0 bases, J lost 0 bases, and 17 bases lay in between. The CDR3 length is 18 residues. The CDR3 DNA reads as TGTGCCAGCAGCTTAGAACAGGGCGATCTAATAATGAACACTGAAGCTTTCTTT. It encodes CASSLEQGDLIMNTEAFF. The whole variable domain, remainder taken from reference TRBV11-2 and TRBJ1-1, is EAGVAQSPRYKIIEKRQSVAFWCNPISGHATLYWYQQILGQGPKLLIQFQNNGVVDDSQLPKDRFSAERLKGVDSTLKIQPAKLEDSAVYLCASSLEQGDLIMNTEAFFGQGTRLTVV.

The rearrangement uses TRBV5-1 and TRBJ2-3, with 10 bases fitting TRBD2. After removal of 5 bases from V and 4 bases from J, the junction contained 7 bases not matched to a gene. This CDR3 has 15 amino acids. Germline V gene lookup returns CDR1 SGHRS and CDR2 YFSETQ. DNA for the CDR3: TGCGCCAGCAGGCCCAGGACTAGCGGCTCAGATACGCAGTATTTT. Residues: CASRPRTSGSDTQYF.

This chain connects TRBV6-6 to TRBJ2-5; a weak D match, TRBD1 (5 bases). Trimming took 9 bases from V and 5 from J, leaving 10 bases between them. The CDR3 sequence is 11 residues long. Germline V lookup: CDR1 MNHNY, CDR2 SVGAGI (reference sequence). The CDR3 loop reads CASRGWETQYF. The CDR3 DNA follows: TGTGCCAGTAGGGGCTGGGAGACCCAGTACTTC.

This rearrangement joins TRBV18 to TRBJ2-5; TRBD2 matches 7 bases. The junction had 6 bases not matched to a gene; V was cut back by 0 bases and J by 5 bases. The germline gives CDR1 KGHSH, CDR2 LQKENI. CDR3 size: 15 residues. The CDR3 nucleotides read TGTGCCAGCTCACCACCGGGACTACCACGGGAGACCCAGTACTTC. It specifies CASSPPGLPRETQYF.

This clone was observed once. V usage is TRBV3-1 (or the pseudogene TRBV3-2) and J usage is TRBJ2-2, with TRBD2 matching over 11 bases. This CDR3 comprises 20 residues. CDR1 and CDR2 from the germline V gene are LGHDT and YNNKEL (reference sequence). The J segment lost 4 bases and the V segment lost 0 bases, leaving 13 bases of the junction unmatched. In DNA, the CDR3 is TGTGCCAGCAGCCAAGAGTACGCGGGACTAGCGGTCTTTGGCACCGGGGAGCTGTTTTTT. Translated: CASSQEYAGLAVFGTGELFF.

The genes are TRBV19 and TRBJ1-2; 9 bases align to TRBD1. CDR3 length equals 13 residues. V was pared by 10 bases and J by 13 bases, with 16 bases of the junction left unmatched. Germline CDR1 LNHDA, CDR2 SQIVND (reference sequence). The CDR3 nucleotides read TGTGCCACCCGCGGCGGGACAGGGAATCCCTGCACCTTC. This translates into CATRGGTGNPCTF.

Here the CDR3 DNA reads TGTGCCAGTGGACAGTCCTATGGCTACACCTTC. It codes for CASGQSYGYTF. This rearrangement joins TRBV28 to TRBJ1-2, with a possible D match to TRBD1 (6 bases). With 9 bases removed from V and 4 bases from J, the gap between germline ends came to 9 bases. The CDR3 has 11 amino acids. Looked up from germline, CDR1 is MDHEN and CDR2 is SYDVKM.